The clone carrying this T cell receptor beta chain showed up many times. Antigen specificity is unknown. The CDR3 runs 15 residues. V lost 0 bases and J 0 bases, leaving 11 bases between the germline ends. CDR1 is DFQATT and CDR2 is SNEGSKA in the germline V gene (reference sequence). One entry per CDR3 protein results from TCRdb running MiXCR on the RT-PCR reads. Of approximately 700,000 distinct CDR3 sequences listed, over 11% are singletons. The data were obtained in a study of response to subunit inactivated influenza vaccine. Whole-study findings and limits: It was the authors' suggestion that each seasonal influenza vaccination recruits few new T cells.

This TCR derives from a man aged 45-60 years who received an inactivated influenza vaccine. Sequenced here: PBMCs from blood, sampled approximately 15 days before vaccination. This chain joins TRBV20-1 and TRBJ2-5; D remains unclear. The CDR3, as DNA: TGCAGTGCTAGAGATCTGCCAGAGTACCAAGAGACCCAGTACTTC. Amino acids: CSARDLPEYQETQYF.